This T cell receptor beta chain was sequenced in a study of blood T cells in healthy people across ages. Sample-barcoded 5' priming and a J-beta primer mix drove a second PCR of about 7 to 11 cycles. TCRdb reprocessed the 5' RACE reads via MiXCR and lists one record per CDR3 protein. The sample records 600,000 or so distinct CDR3 sequences, 47% being singletons. With respect to this clonotype: Sequence at one end of the junction differs from germline and may be a read error.

The sequence came from a man at least 80 years old in good health. Material: blood.

The CDR3 spells CATSREWNTEAFF. Here the CDR3 DNA reads TGTGCCACCAGCAGAGAATGGAACACTGAGGCTTTCTTT. The genes are TRBV15 and TRBJ1-1; no reliable D call. CDR1 and CDR2 (germline): LNHNV, YYDKDF (reference sequence). This CDR3 spans 13 amino acids.